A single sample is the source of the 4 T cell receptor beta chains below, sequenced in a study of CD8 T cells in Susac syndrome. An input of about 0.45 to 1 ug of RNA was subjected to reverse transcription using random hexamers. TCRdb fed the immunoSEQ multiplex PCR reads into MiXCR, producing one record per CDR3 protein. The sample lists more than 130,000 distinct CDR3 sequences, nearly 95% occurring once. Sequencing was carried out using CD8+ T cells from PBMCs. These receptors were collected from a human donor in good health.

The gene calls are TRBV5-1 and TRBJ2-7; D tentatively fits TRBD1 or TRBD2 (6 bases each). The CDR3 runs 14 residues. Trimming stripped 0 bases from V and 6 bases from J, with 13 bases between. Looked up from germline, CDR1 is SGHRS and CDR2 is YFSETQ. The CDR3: CASSLVTGAGEQYF. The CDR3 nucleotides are TGCGCCAGCAGCTTGGTGACGGGGGCTGGCGAGCAGTACTTC.

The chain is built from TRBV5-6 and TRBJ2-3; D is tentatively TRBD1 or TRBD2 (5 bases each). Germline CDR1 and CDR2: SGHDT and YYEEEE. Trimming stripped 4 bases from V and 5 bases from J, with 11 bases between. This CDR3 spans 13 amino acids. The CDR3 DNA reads TGTGCCAGCAGCGGGACCGTGGTAGATACGCAGTATTTT. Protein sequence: CASSGTVVDTQYF.

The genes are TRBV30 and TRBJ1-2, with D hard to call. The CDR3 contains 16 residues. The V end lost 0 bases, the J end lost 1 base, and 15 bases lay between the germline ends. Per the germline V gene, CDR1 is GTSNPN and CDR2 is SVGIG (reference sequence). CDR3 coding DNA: TGTGCCTGGAGTGTACCGGTTGGGGAAGGTAACTATGGCTACACCTTC. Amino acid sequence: CAWSVPVGEGNYGYTF.

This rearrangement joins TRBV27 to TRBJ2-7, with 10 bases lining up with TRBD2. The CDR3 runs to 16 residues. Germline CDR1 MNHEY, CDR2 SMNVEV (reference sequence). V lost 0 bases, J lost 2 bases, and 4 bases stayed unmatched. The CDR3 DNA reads TGTGCCAGCAGTTTATCTGGACTAGCGGCCCCCTACGAGCAGTACTTC. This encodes CASSLSGLAAPYEQYF.